This TCR beta chain was profiled in a study of OX40 agonist ivuxolimab in advanced cancers. Study at large: Administration of intravenous ivuxolimab to patients occurred every 2 weeks at 0.01 to 10 mg/kg. The study reported partial responses in three patients: one hepatocellular carcinoma, two cutaneous melanoma. Study-wide results and limits: Expanded clones tended on average to be more numerous among CD8+ T cells than CD4+. At 0.1 to 3.0 mg/kg and by week 6, clonal expansion occurred in CD4+ and CD8+ blood T cells.

CDR1 is SNHLY, CDR2 FYNNEI, per germline. The V end was cut by 4 bases, the J end by 1 base, with 11 bases between. The CDR3 covers 15 residues. About this clone itself: The antigen is not known.

This table comes from immunoSEQ multiplex PCR, and its TCRdb copy is limited to in-frame clones, with some not included. The sample holds roughly 92,000 clones, 92% seen once. The sequence derives from an adult with an advanced solid tumor such as melanoma, head and neck, liver or kidney cancer. The rearrangement uses TRBV2 and TRBJ1-5, with D maybe TRBD1 (6 bases). The sample was CD4+ or CD8+ T cells sorted from blood, taken in a trial of the OX40 agonist ivuxolimab. In DNA form, the CDR3 reads TGTGCCAGCAGTGCCAGGGGAACGAGCAATCAGCCCCAGCATTTT. Its protein product is CASSARGTSNQPQHF.